A selection of T cell receptor beta chains follows, all from one sample in a study of shared clonotypes between healthy human individuals. Libraries were prepared by immunoSEQ multiplex PCR; TCRdb keeps only in-frame clonotypes and omits some of them. The sample yields more than 1,200,000 clones, less than 99% seen once. The sequenced sample was naive CD4+ T cells sorted from blood. The receptor source for this set is a man aged 25 to 40 in good health. CDR3s include the opening cysteine and the closing phenylalanine or tryptophan. The D gene is left open where the match is weak. Expanded clones are given a class, and other clones once, few, many or no size at all.

cdr3_aa cdr3_nt j_call d_call clone_size v_call
CASSERSGWNTEAFF TGTGCCAGCAGTGAACGGTCTGGGTGGAACACTGAAGCTTTCTTT TRBJ1-1 - - TRBV2
CATTDLRGGDEQYF TGTGCCACCACCGACCTCAGGGGTGGTGACGAGCAGTACTTC TRBJ2-7 - - TRBV14
CASTPQAGELFF TGTGCCAGTACCCCCCAGGCCGGGGAGCTGTTTTTT TRBJ2-2 - - TRBV19
CASSTGTGNGYTF TGTGCCAGCTCAACTGGGACAGGGAATGGCTACACCTTC TRBJ1-2 TRBD1 - TRBV18
CASSEPGLNTGELFF TGTGCCAGCAGTGAACCGGGACTGAACACCGGGGAGCTGTTTTTT TRBJ2-2 - - TRBV6-1
CASTNVQKSSYEQYF TGTGCCAGCACCAACGTTCAGAAAAGCTCCTACGAGCAGTACTTC TRBJ2-7 - once TRBV10-3
CASSLTVPYEQYF TGTGCCAGCAGTTTAACTGTACCCTACGAGCAGTACTTC TRBJ2-7 - - TRBV28
CASSLGPGYNEQFF TGTGCCAGCAGCTTAGGCCCCGGCTACAATGAGCAGTTCTTC TRBJ2-1 - few TRBV11-2
CASSPRGTSGRLSNEQFF TGTGCCAGCAGTCCAAGAGGGACTAGCGGGAGATTGAGCAATGAGCAGTTCTTC TRBJ2-1 TRBD2 once TRBV27
CASSSRFGEQYF TGTGCCAGCAGTTCGAGGTTTGGCGAGCAGTACTTC TRBJ2-7 - - TRBV6-5
CASSSGSGREYEQYF TGTGCCAGCAGTTCAGGTAGCGGGAGGGAGTACGAGCAGTACTTC TRBJ2-7 TRBD2 - TRBV27
CASSTVGTLTRGAFF TGTGCCAGCAGTACCGTAGGGACACTTACTCGCGGAGCTTTCTTT TRBJ1-1 - once TRBV27
CASSLPGTLETGELFF TGCGCCAGCAGCTTACCCGGGACCCTCGAGACCGGGGAGCTGTTTTTT TRBJ2-2 - - TRBV5-1
CATSRDIDTQYF TGTGCCACCAGCAGAGATATAGATACGCAGTATTTT TRBJ2-3 - - TRBV15
CASSLATGTDTQYF TGCGCCAGCAGCTTGGCGACGGGCACAGATACGCAGTATTTT TRBJ2-3 - - TRBV5-1
CASGGAGYEQYF TGTGCCAGCGGGGGGGCAGGCTACGAGCAGTACTTC TRBJ2-7 - - TRBV2
CASGSTDREETQYF TGTGCTAGTGGTTCCACGGACAGGGAAGAGACCCAGTACTTC TRBJ2-5 TRBD1 - TRBV12-5
CASSLEVTDTQYF TGTGCCAGCAGCTTGGAAGTCACAGATACGCAGTATTTT TRBJ2-3 - - TRBV5-6
CASSSPGRIEAFF TGTGCCAGCAGCTCGCCGGGACGGATAGAAGCTTTCTTT TRBJ1-1 - once TRBV7-8
CASSGTSGSRNTQYF TGCGCCAGCAGCGGGACTAGCGGGAGCCGGAATACGCAGTATTTT TRBJ2-3 TRBD2 - TRBV5-1
CARRDRGDTGELFF TGTGCCCGACGGGACAGGGGGGACACCGGGGAGCTGTTTTTT TRBJ2-2 TRBD1 - TRBV30
CASSLGGFSGAKTYEQYF TGTGCCAGCAGCTTAGGGGGTTTTAGCGGGGCAAAAACCTACGAGCAGTACTTC TRBJ2-7 TRBD2 - TRBV7-2